This is a list of T cell receptor beta chains from one sample in a study of siplizumab effects on memory and regulatory T cells. Some clones are missing from TCRdb's copy, which holds only in-frame ones; the method was immunoSEQ multiplex PCR. The sample has tens of thousands of clones, 75% to 95% seen once. Specimen: CD8+ T cells sorted from blood. These receptors were taken from a human donor in good health. Both conserved end residues are part of each CDR3. The order of the fields is D gene, clone size, V gene, J gene, CDR3 DNA, CDR3 protein. D genes are given only for firm matches. Where a row states a size, it is once, few, many or the class of an expanded clone; other rows omit it.

>-|-|TRBV4-1|TRBJ2-5
TGCGCCAGCAGCCCCCTAGCGACCCATTTACAAGAGACCCAGTACTTC
CASSPLATHLQETQYF
>TRBD2|-|TRBV9|TRBJ2-5
TGTGCCAGCAGCCCGGGGGGGGAGACCCAGTACTTC
CASSPGGETQYF
>-|-|TRBV20-1|TRBJ1-2
TGCAGTGCTAGGGGTTTGGATGGCTACACCTTC
CSARGLDGYTF
>TRBD1|-|TRBV9|TRBJ1-1
TGTGCCAGCAGAGCCCCCGGGACAGGGAACACTGAAGCTTTCTTT
CASRAPGTGNTEAFF
>TRBD2|once|TRBV9|TRBJ2-7
TGTGCCAGCAGCGTAACTAGCGGGGGGGAAGAGCAGTACTTC
CASSVTSGGEEQYF
>-|-|TRBV6-6|TRBJ2-7
TGTGCCAGCTCCTTACTGGGGAGGAACGAGCAGTACTTC
CASSLLGRNEQYF
>TRBD1|-|TRBV5-4|TRBJ1-2
TGTGCCAGCACCCCCCGACAGGGGATACCCTATGGCTACACCTTC
CASTPRQGIPYGYTF
>-|-|TRBV7-9|TRBJ2-7
TGTGCCAGCAGCTTAGTAATCGCTGGTCACGAGCAGTACTTC
CASSLVIAGHEQYF
>-|-|TRBV2|TRBJ2-4
TGTGCCAGCAGTGAAGTGGGGGGTATAGCCAAAAACATTCAGTACTTC
CASSEVGGIAKNIQYF
>TRBD2|-|TRBV19|TRBJ2-1
TGTGCCAGTAGTTGGTCACTAGGGCGGGAGTACGGTGAGCAGTTCTTC
CASSWSLGREYGEQFF
>-|-|TRBV6-5|TRBJ2-5
TGTGCCAGCAGTCCCGACAGCCAAGAGACCCAGTACTTC
CASSPDSQETQYF
>-|-|TRBV18|TRBJ2-2
TGTGCCAGCTCACCTCCCGACGGGGGAGGTCCCGGGGAGCTGTTTTTT
CASSPPDGGGPGELFF
>TRBD2|-|TRBV29-1|TRBJ2-7
TGCAGCGTTCACCCCATCGGGGGGTACGAGCAGTACTTC
CSVHPIGGYEQYF
>TRBD1|-|TRBV6-6|TRBJ1-2
TGTGCCAGCAGGCTGGGACAGCAACCACTATATGGCTACACCTTC
CASRLGQQPLYGYTF
>-|-|TRBV4-1|TRBJ2-2
TGCGCCAGCACTAGGGGGGAAAACACCGGGGAGCTGTTTTTT
CASTRGENTGELFF
>TRBD1|-|TRBV28|TRBJ1-2
TGTGCCAGCAGTTTCCCCGGGACAGGGTATGGCTACACCTTC
CASSFPGTGYGYTF
>-|-|TRBV11-2|TRBJ2-3
TGTGCCAGCAGCTCACCGCAGGGCCTTCCTGATACGCAGTATTTT
CASSSPQGLPDTQYF
>-|medium-sized|TRBV7-9|TRBJ2-7
TGTGCCAGCAGCCCACCGACAGGGACTTACGAGCAGTACTTC
CASSPPTGTYEQYF
>TRBD1|-|TRBV5-1|TRBJ2-3
TGCGCCAGCAGCTTGTCTTCAGGGGGTGGCACAGATACGCAGTATTTT
CASSLSSGGGTDTQYF
>-|-|TRBV5-6|TRBJ2-7
TGTGCCAGCAGCTTCCGGGACTGGACCTACGAGCAGTACTTC
CASSFRDWTYEQYF
>-|-|TRBV25-1|TRBJ1-2
TGTGCCACCTACTTTAACTATGGCTACACCTTC
CATYFNYGYTF
>-|-|TRBV12-5|TRBJ2-3
TGTGCTAGTGGTAATAGCGGACGCACAGATACGCAGTATTTT
CASGNSGRTDTQYF
>-|-|TRBV4-1|TRBJ2-5
TGCGCCAGCAGCCAACCCGGGACCTGGGGAGAGACCCAGTACTTC
CASSQPGTWGETQYF
>-|-|TRBV7-6|TRBJ1-1
TGTGCCAGCAGTCGGGACATCGGGACTGAAGCTTTCTTT
CASSRDIGTEAFF
>TRBD1|once|TRBV29-1|TRBJ1-5
TGCAGCGTTCGGGACAGGGAATCGCAGCCCCAGCATTTT
CSVRDRESQPQHF
>-|-|TRBV27|TRBJ1-2
TGTGCCAGCAGTGAGGACAGAACGTATGGCTACACCTTC
CASSEDRTYGYTF
>TRBD1|-|TRBV27|TRBJ2-5
TGTGCCAGCAGTCTCCGACAGGGTGGAGAGACCCAGTACTTC
CASSLRQGGETQYF
>-|-|TRBV6-5|TRBJ1-1
TGTGCCAGCAGTCCCGACGAGGGGGTCGCTGAAGCTTTCTTT
CASSPDEGVAEAFF
>-|-|TRBV5-1|TRBJ2-5
TGCGCCAGCAGCCCTGTTGGGGTAGAGACCCAGTACTTC
CASSPVGVETQYF
>-|few|TRBV7-8|TRBJ2-7
TGTGCCAGCAGCTTAGCGCAGGTCAGTCGGGCCTACGAGCAGTACTTC
CASSLAQVSRAYEQYF
>-|-|TRBV28|TRBJ1-4
TGTGCCTTAAGGGCGACCACTAATGAAAAACTGTTTTTT
CALRATTNEKLFF
>TRBD1|-|TRBV4-1|TRBJ1-2
TGCGCCAGCAGCCAAGAAGAGGGCAGGGGGCATGGCTACACCTTC
CASSQEEGRGHGYTF
>-|-|TRBV13|TRBJ1-5
TGTGCCAGCAGCTTAGGGGATAGCAATCAGCCCCAGCATTTT
CASSLGDSNQPQHF
>-|-|TRBV7-9|TRBJ2-7
TGTGCCAGCAGCTTAACGGTCGGGTTAAAATACGAGCAGTACTTC
CASSLTVGLKYEQYF
>-|-|TRBV4-1|TRBJ1-1
TGCGCCAGCAGCCAAGACGAAGGGAACACTGAAGCTTTCTTT
CASSQDEGNTEAFF
>TRBD1|once|TRBV18|TRBJ2-7
TGTGCCAGCTCACCGAATCCCGGGACAGGTCTACATGAGCAGTACTTC
CASSPNPGTGLHEQYF
>TRBD1|-|TRBV18|TRBJ1-6
TGTGCCAGCTCAGAGGACAGGGATAGCTCCTATAATTCACCCCTCCACTTT
CASSEDRDSSYNSPLHF
>TRBD1|-|TRBV11-2|TRBJ1-2
TGTGCCAGCAGCTTCCTGGACAGGAGTTATGGCTACACCTTC
CASSFLDRSYGYTF
>-|-|TRBV30|TRBJ2-7
TGTGCCTGGAGTGTCGGTTCTAATTACGAGCAGTACTTC
CAWSVGSNYEQYF
>TRBD1|-|TRBV5-1|TRBJ2-7
TGCGCCAGCAGCTTGGCTGGGACAGGGTTAGGCGAGCAGTACTTC
CASSLAGTGLGEQYF
>-|few|TRBV19|TRBJ1-1
TGTGCCAGTAGTAATGGGGGACACAACACTGAAGCTTTCTTT
CASSNGGHNTEAFF